The present T cell receptor beta chain was sequenced within a study of CD8 T cells in ankylosing spondylitis. In TCRdb, the 5' RACE reads were re-called with MiXCR into one record per CDR3 protein. The sample yields around 540,000 distinct CDR3 sequences, more than 9.5% seen once. Findings of the study overall: There was a TCR beta motif, made of fewer than 10 highly homologous variants, that appeared characteristic of ankylosing spondylitis blood. In ankylosing spondylitis patients, matched synovial fluid reportedly showed significant enrichment of disease-linked clones. Existing reports had already noted some motif variants in reactive arthritis synovial fluid and blood.

J lost 0 bases, V lost 3 bases, and 10 bases had no gene match. There are 18 residues in the CDR3. As to this clonotype: Its target is unknown.

The sequence was collected from a male donor with ankylosing spondylitis. Sequenced input: blood, either unsorted or a sorted T cell fraction (not recorded which). The chain uses TRBV12-3 or TRBV12-4 and TRBJ1-5; 8 bases fit TRBD1. CDR3 DNA sequence: TGTGCCAGCAGTTTCCAGGGGGCCGGACAATATAGCAATCAGCCCCAGCATTTT. Residues: CASSFQGAGQYSNQPQHF.